Listed here are 14 T cell receptor beta chains from one sample, sequenced in a study of blood T cell repertoires in COVID-19. Produced via immunoSEQ multiplex PCR; TCRdb's table is partial and in-frame only. The sample contains 50,000 or so clones, 85% to 90% of which appear only once. Sequencing was performed on peripheral blood. The receptors were sampled from a human donor in a cohort sampled during active COVID-19.

This chain connects TRBV9 to TRBJ2-2; D is unclear. The germline V gene encodes CDR1 SGDLS and CDR2 YYNGEE. The V end lost 0 bases, the J end lost 2 bases, and 8 bases lay between the germline ends. The CDR3 sequence is 15 residues long. CDR3 amino acids: CASSVVATNTGELFF. For the CDR3, the DNA is TGTGCCAGCAGCGTAGTAGCCACAAACACCGGGGAGCTGTTTTTT.

The V call is TRBV5-1, the J call TRBJ2-7; 8 bases line up with TRBD1. The germline V gene encodes CDR1 SGHRS and CDR2 YFSETQ. There are 13 residues in the CDR3. The V and J ends lost 4 bases and 7 bases, in that order; junction bases with no gene match: 7. CDR3: CASSLLDRGEQYF. The CDR3 nucleotides read TGCGCCAGCAGCCTACTTGACAGGGGTGAGCAGTACTTC.

The V call is TRBV3-1 (or the pseudogene TRBV3-2), the J call TRBJ2-5; 7 bases align to TRBD2. The CDR3 has 15 amino acids. CDR1 is LGHDT, CDR2 YNNKEL, per germline (reference sequence). Germline trimming cut 0 bases from V and 2 bases from J; bases unmatched to any gene: 3. The CDR3 loop is CASSQDGGGQETQYF. The CDR3 bases are TGTGCCAGCAGCCAAGATGGGGGGGGGCAAGAGACCCAGTACTTC.

This clone was counted a few times. The CDR3 DNA is TGTGCCAGCAGCTTAGGGGTAGCGGGATCGTCCTACAATGAGCAGTTCTTC. Protein: CASSLGVAGSSYNEQFF. The chain employs TRBV11-3 and TRBJ2-1, with TRBD2 matching 8 bases. Germline V gives CDR1 SGHNT, CDR2 YENEEA. This CDR3 region has 17 residues. J lost 1 base, V lost 1 base, and 6 bases had no gene match.

This clone was counted a single time. This chain joins TRBV9 and TRBJ2-4; tentatively, D is TRBD2 (5 bases). This CDR3 has 13 residues. CDR1 and CDR2 from the germline V gene are SGDLS and YYNGEE. V was cut by 2 bases and J by 3 bases, with 6 bases left in between. The DNA of the CDR3 is TGTGCCAGCAGCGTCGGGGACAAAAACATTCAGTACTTC. As protein: CASSVGDKNIQYF. Together with reference TRBV9 and TRBJ2-4, the CDR3 gives the full variable domain: DSGVTQTPKHLITATGQRVTLRCSPRSGDLSVYWYQQSLDQGLQFLIQYYNGEERAKGNILERFSAQQFPDLHSELNLSSLELGDSALYFCASSVGDKNIQYFGAGTRLSVL.

The chain links TRBV25-1 to TRBJ2-1, with D hard to call. V was shortened by 6 bases and J by 2 bases, with 20 bases between the two germline ends. CDR3 length: 17 residues. Germline CDR1 MGHDK, CDR2 SYGVNS. CDR3 DNA sequence: TGTGCCAGCAGACAGCCCGGCCCCCTTAAGACCTACAATGAGCAGTTCTTC. Translated, it gives CASRQPGPLKTYNEQFF.

This sequence joins TRBV7-9 and TRBJ2-6, with 8 bases that match TRBD1. V gave up 1 base and J gave up 1 base; unmatched junction bases: 6. The CDR3 covers 18 residues. Germline V gene data show CDR1 as SEHNR and CDR2 as FQNEAQ (reference sequence). In DNA, the CDR3 is TGTGCCAGCAGCTTAGTAGGCAGGGGGCTTTCTGGGGCCAACGTCCTGACTTTC. This translates into CASSLVGRGLSGANVLTF. The variable domain in full, completed from reference TRBV7-9 and TRBJ2-6, reads DTGVSQNPRHKITKRGQNVTFRCDPISEHNRLYWYRQTLGQGPEFLTYFQNEAQLEKSRLLSDRFSAERPKGSFSTLEIQRTEQGDSAMYLCASSLVGRGLSGANVLTFGAGSRLTVL.

The rearrangement joins TRBV11-1 to TRBJ2-2; D gene unclear. V was pared by 0 bases and J by 4 bases, with 3 bases between. Germline assignment: CDR1 SGHAT and CDR2 FQDESV (reference sequence). CDR3 size: 13 residues. The CDR3 sequence is CASSLASTGELFF. The DNA for the CDR3 is TGTGCCAGCAGCTTAGCCAGCACCGGGGAGCTGTTTTTT. The variable domain in full, with the rest retrieved from reference TRBV11-1 and TRBJ2-2, is EAEVAQSPRYKITEKSQAVAFWCDPISGHATLYWYRQILGQGPELLVQFQDESVVDDSQLPKDRFSAERLKGVDSTLKIQPAELGDSAMYLCASSLASTGELFFGEGSRLTVL.

This clone appeared once. The CDR3 DNA is TGCGCCAGCAGCTCGGGACAGGGGCGTGAAAAACTGTTTTTT. Protein product: CASSSGQGREKLFF. The chain carries TRBV5-1 and TRBJ1-4, with TRBD1 matching 10 bases. Germline CDR1 SGHRS, CDR2 YFSETQ. The ends lost 3 bases at V and 7 bases at J; junction bases unmatched: 3. The CDR3 is 14 residues long. The full variable domain, with the rest looked up from reference TRBV5-1 and TRBJ1-4, is KAGVTQTPRYLIKTRGQQVTLSCSPISGHRSVSWYQQTPGQGLQFLFEYFSETQRNKGNFPGRFSGRQFSNSRSEMNVSTLELGDSALYLCASSSGQGREKLFFGSGTQLSVL.

V usage is TRBV28 and J usage is TRBJ2-4, with 13 bases matching TRBD2. The CDR3 loop spans 21 amino acids. Looked up from germline, CDR1 is MDHEN and CDR2 is SYDVKM. V gave up 4 bases and J gave up 1 base; unmatched junction bases: 16. In nucleotides, the CDR3 is TGTGCCAGCAGTTCGTCTAGCCTTCGGACTAGCGGGAGTGCGGCCAAAAACATTCAGTACTTC. It yields the protein CASSSSSLRTSGSAAKNIQYF. The entire variable domain, with the rest obtained from reference TRBV28 and TRBJ2-4, is as follows: DVKVTQSSRYLVKRTGEKVFLECVQDMDHENMFWYRQDPGLGLRLIYFSYDVKMKEKGDIPEGYSVSREKKERFSLILESASTNQTSMYLCASSSSSLRTSGSAAKNIQYFGAGTRLSVL.

The rearrangement joins TRBV12-3 or TRBV12-4 to TRBJ2-5; D call uncertain. V lost 4 bases to trimming and J lost 4 bases, with 7 bases between them. This CDR3 contains 12 residues. CDR3 DNA: TGTGCCAGCAGTTCGTTCGGAGAGACCCAGTACTTC. Protein: CASSSFGETQYF.

The chain couples TRBV7-2 to TRBJ1-1, with D tentatively TRBD1 (5 bases). Germline CDR1 reads SGHTA; CDR2 reads FQGNSA. The CDR3 is made up of 13 amino acids. The germline V and J ends were trimmed by 3 bases and 2 bases, with 7 bases remaining between them. The CDR3 sequence is CASSFQGNTEAFF. The CDR3 DNA follows: TGTGCCAGCAGCTTTCAGGGAAACACTGAAGCTTTCTTT. Using reference TRBV7-2 and TRBJ1-1 for the parts outside the CDR3, the full variable domain is GAGVSQSPSNKVTEKGKDVELRCDPISGHTALYWYRQSLGQGLEFLIYFQGNSAPDKSGLPSDRFSAERTGGSVSTLTIQRTQQEDSAVYLCASSFQGNTEAFFGQGTRLTVV.

The rearrangement joins TRBV3-1 (or the pseudogene TRBV3-2) to TRBJ2-1; 12 bases map to TRBD2. This CDR3 has 16 amino acids. Per germline, CDR1 LGHDT and CDR2 YNNKEL (reference sequence). Trimming removed 0 bases from V and 7 bases from J; junction bases left unmatched: 4. For the CDR3, the DNA is TGTGCCAGCAGCCAAGACCTAGCGGGAGGGAGGAATGAGCAGTTCTTC. Amino acids: CASSQDLAGGRNEQFF.

The J gene is TRBJ2-1, the V gene TRBV6-1, with a weak D call TRBD2 (5 bases). The V gene's germline CDR1 is MNHNS and CDR2 SASEGT. This CDR3 contains 13 residues. V was shortened by 1 base and J by 8 bases, with 9 bases between the two germline ends. CDR3 region: CASSEGGWDEQFF. The CDR3 DNA sequence: TGTGCCAGCAGTGAAGGAGGGTGGGATGAGCAGTTCTTC.